The rows below give T cell receptor beta chains drawn from one sample of a study of T cell clonotyping in hematopoietic cell transplantation. The data were produced by immunoSEQ multiplex PCR, yet TCRdb's version contains in-frame clones alone and is incomplete. The sample lists around 80,000 clones; roughly 95% were seen once. The sample in question was peripheral blood mononuclear cells, obtained before stem cell transplant. These receptors were collected from a woman between 45 and 60 years old with acute myeloid leukemia. Some clones in this sample may be carry-over from other donors' samples. Both conserved end residues are part of each CDR3. A D gene is named only where the DNA matches it firmly. The listing skips clone size in some rows; elsewhere it reads once, few, many or a size class.

J gene: TRBJ2-5
clone size: -
V gene: TRBV11-3
D gene: TRBD2
CDR3 DNA: TGTGCCAGCAGCGAGGGACTAGCGGGAGGGGAAGAGACCCAGTACTTC
CDR3 protein: CASSEGLAGGEETQYF

J gene: TRBJ1-4
clone size: -
V gene: TRBV30
D gene: TRBD1
CDR3 DNA: TGTGCCTGGACGGGACAGGGGAGTAATGAAAAACTGTTTTTT
CDR3 protein: CAWTGQGSNEKLFF

J gene: TRBJ1-5
clone size: -
V gene: TRBV7-2
D gene: -
CDR3 DNA: TGTGCCAGCAGCCCAACAGGGAATCAGCCCCAGCATTTT
CDR3 protein: CASSPTGNQPQHF

J gene: TRBJ2-7
clone size: -
V gene: TRBV6-5
D gene: -
CDR3 DNA: TGTGCCAGCAGCACCACACCTATGCAAACCTACGAGCAGTACTTC
CDR3 protein: CASSTTPMQTYEQYF

J gene: TRBJ2-3
clone size: -
V gene: TRBV6-5
D gene: TRBD2
CDR3 DNA: TGTGCCAGCAGTTACAGCCTAACGGGGGGGCCAGATACGCAGTATTTT
CDR3 protein: CASSYSLTGGPDTQYF

J gene: TRBJ1-5
clone size: -
V gene: TRBV19
D gene: TRBD1
CDR3 DNA: TGTGCCAGTGCCGGACAGGCGGGGACTGGGCCCCAGCATTTT
CDR3 protein: CASAGQAGTGPQHF

J gene: TRBJ2-1
clone size: -
V gene: TRBV6-4
D gene: TRBD2
CDR3 DNA: TGTGCCAGCACCGAACGGACTAGCGGGGGGGCGAGGTTCTTC
CDR3 protein: CASTERTSGGARFF

J gene: TRBJ1-2
clone size: -
V gene: TRBV28
D gene: -
CDR3 DNA: TGTGCCAGCAGACTCGAGGGTATCGGTGGCTACACCTTC
CDR3 protein: CASRLEGIGGYTF

J gene: TRBJ2-4
clone size: -
V gene: TRBV5-1
D gene: -
CDR3 DNA: TGCGCCAGCAGCTTGGGGGGTCCAGAAGGTGGATTAGCCAAAAACATTCAGTACTTC
CDR3 protein: CASSLGGPEGGLAKNIQYF

J gene: TRBJ1-2
clone size: -
V gene: TRBV27
D gene: -
CDR3 DNA: TGTGCCAGCAGTTTTTATAGTCAGGGGCCCTATGGCTACACCTTC
CDR3 protein: CASSFYSQGPYGYTF

J gene: TRBJ2-1
clone size: -
V gene: TRBV19
D gene: TRBD1
CDR3 DNA: TGTGCCAGTAGTTTCCTGACAGGGCATTCAAATGAGCAGTTCTTC
CDR3 protein: CASSFLTGHSNEQFF

J gene: TRBJ1-2
clone size: -
V gene: TRBV7-3
D gene: TRBD1
CDR3 DNA: TGTGCCAGCAGCTCGACAGGGGACGGCTACACCTTC
CDR3 protein: CASSSTGDGYTF

J gene: TRBJ1-1
clone size: -
V gene: TRBV29-1
D gene: TRBD1
CDR3 DNA: TGCAGCGTCAACAGGGGGAGCACTGAAGCTTTCTTT
CDR3 protein: CSVNRGSTEAFF

J gene: TRBJ2-5
clone size: -
V gene: TRBV4-1
D gene: TRBD1
CDR3 DNA: TGCGCCAGCAGCCGACAGGGGGCCCGGGAGACCCAGTACTTC
CDR3 protein: CASSRQGARETQYF

J gene: TRBJ2-7
clone size: -
V gene: TRBV27
D gene: -
CDR3 DNA: TGTGCCAGCACATACCGATCGAGGGCCCCCTACGAGCAGTACTTC
CDR3 protein: CASTYRSRAPYEQYF

J gene: TRBJ1-3
clone size: -
V gene: TRBV7-2
D gene: TRBD1
CDR3 DNA: TGTGCCAGCAGCCCGACAGGGTACTCTGGAAACACCATATATTTT
CDR3 protein: CASSPTGYSGNTIYF

J gene: TRBJ2-7
clone size: once
V gene: TRBV28
D gene: TRBD1
CDR3 DNA: TGTGCCAGCAGCACCCCGGGACAGGGTCTATACGAGCAGTACTTC
CDR3 protein: CASSTPGQGLYEQYF

J gene: TRBJ2-6
clone size: -
V gene: TRBV5-6
D gene: TRBD1
CDR3 DNA: TGTGCCAGCAGCGAAGTAGGGGACAGCTTCAGCTCTGGGGCCAACGTCCTGACTTTC
CDR3 protein: CASSEVGDSFSSGANVLTF

J gene: TRBJ2-1
clone size: -
V gene: TRBV7-2
D gene: -
CDR3 DNA: TGTGCCAGCAGCTTAAGTCCAGGCTCCTACAATGAGCAGTTCTTC
CDR3 protein: CASSLSPGSYNEQFF

J gene: TRBJ2-7
clone size: once
V gene: TRBV29-1
D gene: -
CDR3 DNA: TGCAGCGTTGAAACCGGGACAAGCTCCTACGAGCAGTACTTC
CDR3 protein: CSVETGTSSYEQYF

J gene: TRBJ2-1
clone size: -
V gene: TRBV27
D gene: -
CDR3 DNA: TGTGCCAGCAGTTTCCACAGACAGATCAATGAGCAGTTCTTC
CDR3 protein: CASSFHRQINEQFF

J gene: TRBJ1-6
clone size: -
V gene: TRBV6-5
D gene: -
CDR3 DNA: TGTGCCAGCAGGGCACCTCAGAGTAATTCACCCCTCCACTTT
CDR3 protein: CASRAPQSNSPLHF

J gene: TRBJ2-2
clone size: once
V gene: TRBV28
D gene: -
CDR3 DNA: TGTGCCAGCAGTCCCCTACAGGGAAGGACCGGGGAGCTGTTTTTT
CDR3 protein: CASSPLQGRTGELFF

J gene: TRBJ2-3
clone size: -
V gene: TRBV18
D gene: -
CDR3 DNA: TGTGCCAGCTCCGGGGTAGAGGATACGCAGTATTTT
CDR3 protein: CASSGVEDTQYF

J gene: TRBJ2-1
clone size: -
V gene: TRBV30
D gene: -
CDR3 DNA: TGTGCCTGGACTAGGTCCTCCTACAATGAGCAGTTCTTC
CDR3 protein: CAWTRSSYNEQFF

J gene: TRBJ1-1
clone size: -
V gene: TRBV6-5
D gene: -
CDR3 DNA: TGTGCCAGCAGTCCCCGGGGGGCGGACACTGAAGCTTTCTTT
CDR3 protein: CASSPRGADTEAFF

J gene: TRBJ2-7
clone size: -
V gene: TRBV19
D gene: -
CDR3 DNA: TGTGCCAGTAGTATCAGGGGAGAGCAGTACTTC
CDR3 protein: CASSIRGEQYF

J gene: TRBJ2-7
clone size: -
V gene: TRBV30
D gene: -
CDR3 DNA: TGTGCCTGGAGCCATCTCCCGTACGAGCAGTACTTC
CDR3 protein: CAWSHLPYEQYF

J gene: TRBJ2-7
clone size: -
V gene: TRBV12-5
D gene: -
CDR3 DNA: TGTGCTAGTGGTTTGGTATACGATCGGGCCTACGAGCAGTACTTC
CDR3 protein: CASGLVYDRAYEQYF

J gene: TRBJ1-5
clone size: -
V gene: TRBV27
D gene: -
CDR3 DNA: TGTGCCAGCAGTGAGCGGGGGAACCCAAATCAGCCCCAGCATTTT
CDR3 protein: CASSERGNPNQPQHF

J gene: TRBJ2-3
clone size: -
V gene: TRBV7-2
D gene: -
CDR3 DNA: TGTGCCAGCAGCTTAGGTAGCGCCCTGAGCACAGATACGCAGTATTTT
CDR3 protein: CASSLGSALSTDTQYF

J gene: TRBJ2-5
clone size: once
V gene: TRBV7-6
D gene: -
CDR3 DNA: TGTGCCAGCAGCTTAGACCGGCGAGAGACCCAGTACTTC
CDR3 protein: CASSLDRRETQYF

J gene: TRBJ2-5
clone size: -
V gene: TRBV13
D gene: TRBD2
CDR3 DNA: TGTGCCAGCAGCACGGGACTAGCAACGGAGACCCAGTACTTC
CDR3 protein: CASSTGLATETQYF

J gene: TRBJ2-2
clone size: -
V gene: TRBV19
D gene: TRBD2
CDR3 DNA: TGTGCCAGTAGTATTAGCGGGGGGCCCCGGGGTACCGGGGAGCTGTTTTTT
CDR3 protein: CASSISGGPRGTGELFF

J gene: TRBJ1-5
clone size: -
V gene: TRBV11-2
D gene: TRBD1
CDR3 DNA: TGTGCCAGCAGCTTAGATCGGACAGGGGTTCCCCAGCATTTT
CDR3 protein: CASSLDRTGVPQHF

J gene: TRBJ2-5
clone size: -
V gene: TRBV5-1
D gene: TRBD2
CDR3 DNA: TGCGCCAGCAGCTTAAGACTAGCGGGAGCGCAAGAGACCCAGTACTTC
CDR3 protein: CASSLRLAGAQETQYF

J gene: TRBJ1-4
clone size: -
V gene: TRBV19
D gene: -
CDR3 DNA: TGTGCCAGTAACTATCGGGGGATGGAGGAAAAACTGTTTTTT
CDR3 protein: CASNYRGMEEKLFF

J gene: TRBJ2-3
clone size: -
V gene: TRBV7-2
D gene: -
CDR3 DNA: TGTGCCAGCAGCTTAACGGGGGATACGCAGTATTTT
CDR3 protein: CASSLTGDTQYF

J gene: TRBJ2-3
clone size: -
V gene: TRBV6-1
D gene: -
CDR3 DNA: TGTGCCAGCATGCTAGCAGGGGTCGGTGGGCAGTATTTT
CDR3 protein: CASMLAGVGGQYF

J gene: TRBJ2-3
clone size: -
V gene: TRBV5-1
D gene: TRBD2
CDR3 DNA: TGCGCCAGCAGCCGGATAGGGACTAGCGGGGGTGATACGCAGTATTTT
CDR3 protein: CASSRIGTSGGDTQYF

J gene: TRBJ2-7
clone size: once
V gene: TRBV29-1
D gene: TRBD1
CDR3 DNA: TGCAGCGTTGATGAAAGGGGACAGGTCGTCTACGAGCAGTACTTC
CDR3 protein: CSVDERGQVVYEQYF

J gene: TRBJ2-3
clone size: -
V gene: TRBV11-2
D gene: -
CDR3 DNA: TGTGCCAGCAGCTTACAGGGGCGGGGAAACACAGATACGCAGTATTTT
CDR3 protein: CASSLQGRGNTDTQYF

J gene: TRBJ1-3
clone size: -
V gene: TRBV6-5
D gene: -
CDR3 DNA: TGTGCCAGCACCCAGACGGGTTACTCTGGAAACACCATATATTTT
CDR3 protein: CASTQTGYSGNTIYF

J gene: TRBJ2-7
clone size: -
V gene: TRBV6-6
D gene: -
CDR3 DNA: TGTGCCAGCAACAAGTTGAGGGGCTACGAGCAGTACTTC
CDR3 protein: CASNKLRGYEQYF

J gene: TRBJ1-1
clone size: few
V gene: TRBV6-5
D gene: -
CDR3 DNA: TGTGCCAGCAAGGGTTGGGAGGCGAACACTGAAGCTTTCTTT
CDR3 protein: CASKGWEANTEAFF

J gene: TRBJ1-3
clone size: -
V gene: TRBV30
D gene: TRBD1
CDR3 DNA: TGTGCCTGGTGGACAGGTGGAAACACCATATATTTT
CDR3 protein: CAWWTGGNTIYF

J gene: TRBJ2-7
clone size: few
V gene: TRBV4-1
D gene: -
CDR3 DNA: TGCGCCAGCAGCCCGACCACCAACTCGGGGGAGCAGTACTTC
CDR3 protein: CASSPTTNSGEQYF

J gene: TRBJ1-1
clone size: -
V gene: TRBV2
D gene: TRBD1
CDR3 DNA: TGTGCCAGCACCGAACAGGGGGCGAAGGGTGAAGCTTTCTTT
CDR3 protein: CASTEQGAKGEAFF

J gene: TRBJ2-2
clone size: -
V gene: TRBV6-5
D gene: -
CDR3 DNA: TGTGCCAGCGTCCAGGGAACCGGGGAGCTGTTTTTT
CDR3 protein: CASVQGTGELFF

J gene: TRBJ1-2
clone size: once
V gene: TRBV15
D gene: TRBD1
CDR3 DNA: TGTGCCACCAGCAGAGGAACAGGGGTTGGCTACACCTTC
CDR3 protein: CATSRGTGVGYTF

J gene: TRBJ2-4
clone size: -
V gene: TRBV9
D gene: TRBD2
CDR3 DNA: TGTGCCAGCAGCCCTAGCGGGAACATTCAGTACTTC
CDR3 protein: CASSPSGNIQYF

J gene: TRBJ2-6
clone size: -
V gene: TRBV28
D gene: -
CDR3 DNA: TGTTCAGTCTCTGGGGCCAACGTCCTGACTTTC
CDR3 protein: CSVSGANVLTF

J gene: TRBJ2-7
clone size: -
V gene: TRBV11-2
D gene: -
CDR3 DNA: TGTGCCAGCAGCTTAGTAGGGGGAGGAGGGAGGAGGGAGCAGTACTTC
CDR3 protein: CASSLVGGGGRREQYF